Detailed here is one TCR beta chain. As yet, its antigen is unknown. This entry is derived from a study of OX40 agonist ivuxolimab in advanced cancers. Overall study: Each patient was given ivuxolimab into a vein every 2 weeks, at 0.01 to 10 mg/kg. Head and neck, renal cell, melanoma or hepatocellular carcinoma were the cancers that dose-escalation patients had. Findings and limits, study-wide: Mean expanded clone counts were higher in CD8+ than CD4+ T cells.

The CDR3 totals 13 residues. V shed 3 bases, J shed 8 bases, and the junction held 4 bases outside the gene matches. Germline values: CDR1 SGHNT, CDR2 YYREEE (reference sequence). Repertoires were generated with immunoSEQ multiplex PCR, while TCRdb's copy carries only in-frame clones and drops some. The data hold roughly 70,000 clones, with 85% to 90% observed a single time. The material was CD4+ or CD8+ T cells sorted from blood, obtained in a trial of the OX40 agonist ivuxolimab. The source of this sequence is an adult with an advanced solid tumor such as melanoma, head and neck, liver or kidney cancer. The chain uses TRBV5-4 and TRBJ2-4; TRBD1 aligns across 8 bases. CDR3 amino acids: CASSSGQGDIQYF. CDR3 coding DNA: TGTGCCAGCAGCTCCGGACAGGGAGACATTCAGTACTTC.